Listed below are T cell receptor beta chains from one sample, sequenced in a study of cytomegalovirus exposure and HLA in healthy donors. Produced via immunoSEQ multiplex PCR; TCRdb's table is partial and in-frame only. The table shows some 200,000 clones, with around 83% occurring only once. The specimen sequenced was PBMCs. All receptors come from a girl under 18 in good health and CMV-seronegative. Each CDR3 is given without its conserved first and last residue. Fields, in order: CDR3 protein, J gene, V gene.

CDR3 protein: ASSHLTGGAEAF
J gene: TRBJ1-1
V gene: TRBV4-3

CDR3 protein: ASSPSGNTEAF
J gene: TRBJ1-1
V gene: TRBV18

CDR3 protein: ASSDIASGANVLT
J gene: TRBJ2-6
V gene: TRBV6-1

CDR3 protein: ASSLGNQPQH
J gene: TRBJ1-5
V gene: TRBV28

CDR3 protein: ASSLDYGRGAYT
J gene: TRBJ1-2
V gene: TRBV7-2

CDR3 protein: ASSQVSQAAGETQY
J gene: TRBJ2-5
V gene: TRBV4-2

CDR3 protein: SDSDDSSHIYGYT
J gene: TRBJ1-2
V gene: TRBV29-1

CDR3 protein: ATLDRAASYEQY
J gene: TRBJ2-7
V gene: TRBV6-5

CDR3 protein: ASSETEYGYT
J gene: TRBJ1-2
V gene: TRBV2

CDR3 protein: ASSTGTEIYGYT
J gene: TRBJ1-2
V gene: TRBV5-1

CDR3 protein: ASSESGEGELF
J gene: TRBJ2-2
V gene: TRBV10-1

CDR3 protein: ASSEAGGKDTQY
J gene: TRBJ2-3
V gene: TRBV6-1

CDR3 protein: ASSYEGARGYT
J gene: TRBJ1-2
V gene: TRBV19

CDR3 protein: ASSPQGSYNEQF
J gene: TRBJ2-1
V gene: TRBV5-1

CDR3 protein: ATSRDLPGWTEAF
J gene: TRBJ1-1
V gene: TRBV15

CDR3 protein: ASSLTGSSYEQY
J gene: TRBJ2-7
V gene: TRBV7-9

CDR3 protein: ASSSSVTSSADTQY
J gene: TRBJ2-3
V gene: TRBV13

CDR3 protein: ASSRQLGDTQY
J gene: TRBJ2-3
V gene: TRBV5-1

CDR3 protein: AWVNRGESGNTIY
J gene: TRBJ1-3
V gene: TRBV30

CDR3 protein: ASSPRQGTAYEQY
J gene: TRBJ2-7
V gene: TRBV27